The rows below give T cell receptor beta chains drawn from one sample of a study of OX40 agonist ivuxolimab in advanced cancers. Repertoires were generated with immunoSEQ multiplex PCR, while TCRdb's copy carries only in-frame clones and drops some. The sample records around 19,000 clones, roughly 80% being singletons. Source: CD4+ or CD8+ T cells sorted from blood, taken in a trial of the OX40 agonist ivuxolimab. The origin of the receptors is an adult with an advanced solid tumor such as melanoma, head and neck, liver or kidney cancer. Both conserved end residues are trimmed from each CDR3.

v_gene: TRBV9
CDR3aa: ASSHPPGGEGEQF

v_gene: TRBV7-3
CDR3aa: ASSTRDSSYNEQF

v_gene: TRBV7-6
CDR3aa: ASSPGFGDTQY

v_gene: TRBV27
CDR3aa: ASSPRDRNFGELF

v_gene: TRBV28
CDR3aa: ASSPVTGPNIQY

v_gene: TRBV6-4
CDR3aa: ASSDSAGGFMDTQY

v_gene: TRBV25-1
CDR3aa: ACLGGGGYT

v_gene: TRBV27
CDR3aa: ASSPSVNQPQH

v_gene: TRBV7-3
CDR3aa: ASSPGGAGDTQY

v_gene: TRBV19
CDR3aa: ASRGTNFETQY

v_gene: TRBV9
CDR3aa: ASGSLLRSHNTEAF

v_gene: TRBV7-2
CDR3aa: ASKPQGVMRDTEAF

v_gene: TRBV2
CDR3aa: ASTSGELANYGYT

v_gene: TRBV27
CDR3aa: ASSRQGYEQY

v_gene: TRBV4-3
CDR3aa: ASSLPGKDTEAF

v_gene: TRBV5-1
CDR3aa: ASYLEGTYEQY

v_gene: TRBV4-1
CDR3aa: ASSPLHGAGGRMETQY

v_gene: TRBV11-2
CDR3aa: ASSPGTGDYEQY

v_gene: TRBV6-5
CDR3aa: ASSTPGAQETQY

v_gene: TRBV27
CDR3aa: ASSSTSGNEQF

v_gene: TRBV7-9
CDR3aa: ASSSWDSPYNEQF

v_gene: TRBV28
CDR3aa: ASSLSNWGLAEAF

v_gene: TRBV5-5
CDR3aa: ASTLTGPHDEQF

v_gene: TRBV7-2
CDR3aa: ASSFRGSGKSNQPQH

v_gene: TRBV19
CDR3aa: ASSTPGTSYEQY

v_gene: TRBV9
CDR3aa: ASSEGGLPPDTQY

v_gene: TRBV18
CDR3aa: ASSPGTGTGGVFTYEQY

v_gene: TRBV14
CDR3aa: ASSTRTGTYNEQF

v_gene: TRBV7-6
CDR3aa: ASSSDRALYEQY

v_gene: TRBV19
CDR3aa: ASSAVGGQGVWSVDEQY

v_gene: TRBV4-3
CDR3aa: ASSHGTYQREQY

v_gene: TRBV7-2
CDR3aa: ASSSTGAGLTDTQY

v_gene: TRBV7-8
CDR3aa: ASSQVGADEQY

v_gene: TRBV4-3
CDR3aa: ASSQDSETQY

v_gene: TRBV7-6
CDR3aa: ASSFQGPRHNEQF